This T cell receptor beta chain stems from a study of post-analysis software for immune sequencing data (dated by TCRdb to about 2015). For the study in its entirety: Disease courses on record covered relapsing-remitting, secondary progressive and progressive-relapsing multiple sclerosis, though some patients had no subtype annotation. The patient repertoires were compared against about 10 previously published healthy control repertoires obtained from donors aged 6 to 25 years. A subset of samples was prepared in parallel using single-end sample barcoding, then pooled and co-amplified after Illumina adapter ligation. The full study reports these points: Roughly 5 TRBV segments, including TRBV5-6, TRBV5-1 and TRBV20-1, were significantly more frequent in patients than controls. Compared with controls, multiple sclerosis patients had significantly lower normalized Chao1 diversity, a finding suggesting substantial peripheral T-cell clonal expansion. Direct clustering with F measure revealed strong co-clustering of samples prepared in the same batch, which led to a batch-effect correction. The multiple sclerosis patient group was slightly younger than the control group.

V drops 0 bases and J drops 3 bases, leaving 10 bases in between. Reading the germline V gene gives CDR1 SGDLS and CDR2 YYNGEE. The cysteine opens and the phenylalanine closes a CDR3 of 15 amino acids. Only the CDR3 portion is preserved as DNA: 45 bases, with reading frame beginning at the first base. Comment on this clonotype: No cognate antigen has been identified for it. Per-base quality was not reported, and no clone a single base away is much larger than it.

Library method: PCR. The listed sequencing device is Illumina HiSeq 2500. Unique molecular identifiers were incorporated into TCR beta cDNA libraries to reduce PCR and sequencing biases. Roughly 0.5 million cDNA molecules were obtained per 1 to 10 million input T cells, so each molecule approximated one T cell. The same protocol used for the earlier healthy control dataset was applied to prepare and sequence the patient libraries. Within a given batch, samples were prepared together, multiplexed and sequenced on the same HiSeq lane. As for the original processing: Raw barcoded reads were processed with MIGEC, and single-read molecular identifier groups were discarded before consensus assembly and CDR3 extraction. Clonotype tables were post-analysed with VDJtools, and diversity was normalized by down-sampling all datasets to the smallest sample size. In repertoire overlap clustering, CDR3 amino acid sequences, but not nucleotide sequences, were matched to correct batch-related cross-sample contamination. TCRdb's own reprocessing of the public reads used fastp at Q25 and MiXCR and kept productive beta chains. Each CDR3 protein gets just one entry, which takes the most common genes and DNA from the rows behind it. TCRdb's processing, not the authors', yielded these V and J calls. For this sample there are 160,000 or so distinct CDR3 sequences; under 40% appear just once. The top ten clonotypes cover around 30% of the sample.

The sample's time point label is to be understood as: second blood draw from one MS patient after hematopoietic stem cell transplantation. To demonstrate the VDJtools post-analysis software, TCR beta repertoires were profiled from the peripheral blood of about a dozen young patients with multiple sclerosis. The multiple sclerosis patients were children and adolescents between roughly 6 and 16 years of age. The receptor's source is a girl under 18 with multiple sclerosis. Donor details come from another sample of the same person, matched by shared clones. The sequenced sample was blood, obtained after autologous hematopoietic stem cell transplantation. The chain is assembled from TRBV9 and TRBJ2-1; no D gene call is confident. In nucleotides, the sequence is TGTGCCAGCAGCGTAGCAGTAATCGGCTACAATGAGCAGTTCTTC. Translated, this is CASSVAVIGYNEQFF. Reference TRBV9 and TRBJ2-1 proteins supply the regions before and after the CDR3; the full variable domain is: DSGVTQTPKHLITATGQRVTLRCSPRSGDLSVYWYQQSLDQGLQFLIQYYNGEERAKGNILERFSAQQFPDLHSELNLSSLELGDSALYFCASSVAVIGYNEQFFGPGTRLTVL.